The 20 T cell receptor beta chains in this list originate from one sample, sequenced in a study of regulatory T cells in long-lasting Graves disease (dated by TCRdb to the early 2020s). Per the publication, the time point label means: newly diagnosed GD, antithyroid drugs for less than 3 months. For both TCR sequencing and RNA sequencing, RNA was extracted from PBMCs in TRIzol. Receptor libraries were prepared by multiplex PCR. For sequencing, an Illumina HiSeq 4000 was employed. iRepertoire HTBI primers and Arm-PCR amplification of CDR3 regions were used to construct TCR beta libraries. TCRdb took the public reads, trimmed them with fastp at Q25, ran MiXCR for clone calling and kept in-frame beta chains. For every CDR3 protein sequence, its rows merge into one entry that carries the most common genes and DNA. For this sample there are around 450,000 distinct CDR3 sequences; 14% to 15% appear just once. The ten largest make up roughly 17% of the sample.

These sequences were also reported in another study, on T cells in Graves' hyperthyroidism and ophthalmopathy.

The sequencing here drew on peripheral blood mononuclear cells (PBMCs), taken at new diagnosis, from a patient treated with antithyroid drugs. These receptors originate from a woman in her twenties or thirties with Graves disease. Donor details come from another sample of the same person, matched by shared clones.

As to this clonotype: This may be a read error, as it is one base from a much larger clone. The chain links TRBV28 to TRBJ2-3; TRBD2 is a possible D gene (5 bases). V lost 1 base, J lost 3 bases, and 14 bases lay in between. This CDR3 comprises 16 residues. CDR1 and CDR2 (germline): MDHEN, SYDVKM. The CDR3 sequence: CASSLYSARGTDTQYF. The CDR3 DNA reads TGTGCCAGCAGTTTATATTCAGCGAGAGGGACAGATACGCAGTATTTT.

This clonotype was detected many times. CDR3 in DNA: TGTGCCAGCAGGCAAGAACAGGTCCTTTCCGGCGAGCAGTACTTC. It yields the protein CASRQEQVLSGEQYF. The V gene is TRBV28, the J gene TRBJ2-7; maybe TRBD1 (5 bases). Germline values: CDR1 MDHEN, CDR2 SYDVKM. Between the trimmed V and J ends, which lost 6 bases and 6 bases, there was a span of 21 bases. The CDR3 runs to 15 residues.

On this clonotype: No DNA is shown, since the ends of the CDR3 on it are uncertain; the CDR3 is the one TCRdb lists. The chain links TRBV7-9 to TRBJ2-7; whether TRBD2, the table's D call, matches the DNA was not checked. Germline CDR1 SEHNR, CDR2 FQNEAQ (reference sequence). The CDR3 length is 22 residues, termini included. The CDR3 region is CASSFYICSARDPDLGSYEQYF.

This clonotype was seen only a few times. CDR3 DNA sequence: TGTGCCAGCAGTGGGAGGGTGACATGGGGTGAGACCCAGTACTTC. This gives the protein CASSGRVTWGETQYF. The chain combines TRBV5-6 with TRBJ2-5; 7 positions match TRBD2. V trimming: 5 bases; J trimming: 5 bases; junction bases outside the gene matches: 12. The CDR3 runs to 15 residues. Per the germline V gene, CDR1 is SGHDT and CDR2 is YYEEEE.

In this sample, this clonotype turned up many times. J is TRBJ2-5 and V is TRBV2, with 9 bases aligning to TRBD2. CDR1 is SNHLY, CDR2 FYNNEI, per germline. CDR3 length: 14 amino acids. After removal of 4 bases from V and 3 bases from J, the junction contained 3 bases not matched to a gene. CDR3 nucleotides: TGTGCCAGCAGTGGGCTAGCGGGGAAAGAGACCCAGTACTTC. This encodes CASSGLAGKETQYF.

This clonotype was picked up many times. The chain couples TRBV12-5 to TRBJ1-5; D is uncertain. Germline V CDR1 and CDR2: LGHNT, FRNRAP. This CDR3 region has 11 residues. The V end was cut by 3 bases, the J end by 11 bases, with 8 bases between. The CDR3 region has the DNA TGTGCTAGTGGTTTCGGTCCGACCCAGCATTTT. Its protein product is CASGFGPTQHF.

This clonotype was seen repeatedly, ten times or more. This chain uses TRBV20-1 with TRBJ2-1; TRBD2 aligns across 9 bases. The germline CDR1 and CDR2 sequences are DFQATT and SNEGSKA (reference sequence). The CDR3 has 15 residues. V lost 1 base and J lost 4; bases outside the gene matches: 5. The chain's CDR3 is CSARVSGSGYNEQFF. The CDR3, as DNA: TGCAGTGCTAGAGTTAGCGGGAGTGGGTACAATGAGCAGTTCTTC.

This clonotype was detected ten times or more. This chain links TRBV3-1 with TRBJ2-1; 8 bases map to TRBD2. Losses at the gene ends were 4 bases for V and 0 bases for J; bases not matched to a gene: 5. The germline V gene has CDR1 LGHDT and CDR2 YNNKEL (reference sequence). The length of the CDR3 is 16 residues. The chain's CDR3 is CASSLRSGSSYNEQFF. The CDR3 nucleotides read TGTGCCAGCAGCCTCCGGAGCGGGAGCTCCTACAATGAGCAGTTCTTC.

This clonotype was found a few times. The chain links TRBV6-1 to TRBJ1-6; D not certain. Trimming took 6 bases from V and 6 from J, leaving 12 bases between them. From germline, CDR1 is MNHNS and CDR2 SASEGT. This CDR3 comprises 14 residues. CDR3 coding DNA: TGTGCCAGCAGAATATCCCAGACTAATTCACCCCTCCACTTT. Protein product: CASRISQTNSPLHF.

The V gene is TRBV9, the J gene TRBJ2-1, with 7 nucleotides matching TRBD2. Germline-derived CDR1 and CDR2 are SGDLS and YYNGEE. V dropped 2 bases and J dropped 5; count of bases not matched to a gene: 7. This CDR3 has 15 amino acids. CDR3 DNA sequence: TGTGCCAGCAGCGTTCTCTCTAGCGGCAACAATGAGCAGTTCTTC. The encoded protein is CASSVLSSGNNEQFF.

The gene calls are TRBV6-1 and TRBJ2-7; the D gene could be TRBD1 or TRBD2 (6 bases each). Trimming stripped 6 bases from V and 5 bases from J, with 20 bases between. The CDR3 loop spans 15 amino acids. Germline lookup yields CDR1 MNHNS and CDR2 SASEGT. CDR3 amino acids: CASRGLGTKGNEQYF. The CDR3 bases are TGTGCCAGCAGGGGACTGGGGACAAAGGGGAACGAGCAGTACTTC.

Turning to this clonotype: With a much larger clone just one base away, this may be a read error. The chain carries TRBV27 and TRBJ2-7; 9 bases map to TRBD2. Germline V gives CDR1 MNHEY, CDR2 SMNVEV (reference sequence). The trim removed 3 bases at V and 7 bases at J, leaving 7 bases unmatched. The CDR3 is 14 residues long. CDR3 sequence reads: CASSFAGGGNEQYF. CDR3 DNA: TGTGCCAGCAGTTTTGCGGGAGGGGGAAATGAGCAGTACTTC.

This clonotype was detected ten times or more. In DNA form, the CDR3 reads TGCGCCAGACCCCCGGGGGGCAGGTTTACGAGCAATCAGCCCCAGCATTTT. It is translated as CARPPGGRFTSNQPQHF. The chain joins TRBV10-1 to TRBJ1-5; D possibly corresponds to TRBD1 (6 bases). Germline CDR1 reads WNHNN; CDR2 reads SYGVQD (reference sequence). The CDR3 is 17 residues long. V lost 9 bases and J lost 1, with 22 bases in between.

The chain recombines TRBV19 with TRBJ1-3; D unclear. Germline lookup yields CDR1 LNHDA and CDR2 SQIVND (reference sequence). CDR3 length: 11 amino acids. V was cut by 10 bases and J by 0 bases, with 4 bases left in between. CDR3: CAINSGNTIYF. The DNA of the CDR3 is TGTGCCATAAACTCTGGAAACACCATATATTTT.

The genes are TRBV19 and TRBJ2-4, with D unresolved. CDR3 size: 17 residues. Per germline, CDR1 LNHDA and CDR2 SQIVND (reference sequence). The ends were cut back, 1 base at V and 0 bases at J, with 13 bases in the middle. CDR3 coding DNA: TGTGCCAGTAGTATAGTCCCAGGTACACTAGCCAAAAACATTCAGTACTTC. Protein product: CASSIVPGTLAKNIQYF.

The V gene is TRBV9, the J gene TRBJ2-3; 12 bases fit TRBD2. This CDR3 has 15 residues. V lost 0 bases and J lost 5; bases outside the gene matches: 1. Germline V gene lookup returns CDR1 SGDLS and CDR2 YYNGEE. In nucleotides, the CDR3 is TGTGCCAGCAGCGTAGAGGGACTAGCGGGAGATACGCAGTATTTT. This codes for CASSVEGLAGDTQYF.

The rearrangement joins TRBV5-4 to TRBJ2-5; D is tentatively TRBD1 or TRBD2 (5 bases each). CDR1 and CDR2 (germline): SGHNT, YYREEE (reference sequence). CDR3 size: 13 residues. V was trimmed by 3 bases and J by 5 bases, leaving 11 bases between them. CDR3 residues: CASSSGPEETQYF. DNA for the CDR3: TGTGCCAGCAGCTCGGGGCCGGAGGAGACCCAGTACTTC.

In its sample, this clonotype was seen a few times. This chain joins TRBV10-3 and TRBJ2-7; possibly TRBD2 for D (5 bases). The germline V and J ends were trimmed by 4 bases and 2 bases, with 9 bases remaining between them. Germline V gives CDR1 ENHRY, CDR2 SYGVKD. The CDR3 length is 13 residues. As DNA, the CDR3 is TGTGCCATCAGTGGGGGAGAAACCTACGAGCAGTACTTC. It encodes CAISGGETYEQYF.

This chain joins TRBV10-3 and TRBJ2-7, with TRBD2 matching over 8 bases. This CDR3 spans 14 amino acids. Losses at the gene ends were 5 bases for V and 2 bases for J; bases not matched to a gene: 5. Germline CDR1 ENHRY, CDR2 SYGVKD. CDR3: CAISRTSGTYEQYF. The DNA for the CDR3 is TGTGCCATCAGTAGAACTAGCGGAACCTACGAGCAGTACTTC.

The chain employs TRBV4-1 and TRBJ2-5, with D possibly TRBD1 on 6 matching bases. Trimming took 5 bases from V and 1 from J, leaving 11 bases between them. The CDR3 is 14 amino acids. The germline V gene encodes CDR1 MGHRA and CDR2 YSYEKL. This CDR3 is CASSSDSSQETQYF. CDR3 bases: TGCGCCAGCAGCTCGGACAGTTCCCAAGAGACCCAGTACTTC.